These 15 T cell receptor beta chains were all obtained from the same sample, sequenced in a study of T cells in localized non-small cell lung cancer. The repertoire was sequenced with immunoSEQ multiplex PCR; TCRdb's copy has only in-frame clones and lacks some. The sample records nearly 2,000 clones, 26% being singletons. The material sequenced was lung tumor tissue, taken before any cancer treatment. The receptors stem from a woman aged 35 to 70 with stage II squamous cell lung carcinoma.

In this sample, this clone turned up a few times. This chain connects TRBV6-8 to TRBJ1-2; D is undetermined. V lost 7 bases, J lost 4 bases, and 16 bases lay in between. The CDR3 covers 14 residues. Germline CDR1 and CDR2: MNHGY and SAAAGT. Written as DNA, the CDR3 is TGTGCCAGCACCCCGGCACAGTGGCCCTATGGCTACACCTTC. It yields the protein CASTPAQWPYGYTF.

This clone has a handful of counts. The rearrangement links TRBV10-3 to TRBJ1-4, with D unresolved. Per germline, CDR1 ENHRY and CDR2 SYGVKD. V shed 2 bases and J shed 8 bases, with 6 bases lying between them. This CDR3 is built from 12 residues. CDR3 nucleotides: TGTGCCATCAGTGAGCCACGGGAAAAACTGTTTTTT. Protein sequence: CAISEPREKLFF.

The chain links TRBV11-3 to TRBJ2-7; possibly TRBD2 for D (6 bases). The V gene's germline CDR1 is SGHNT and CDR2 YENEEA. The V end lost 5 bases, the J end lost 0 bases, and 23 bases lay between the germline ends. The CDR3 is 18 amino acids. CDR3: CASSGQSLWEVPSYEQYF. DNA for the CDR3: TGTGCCAGCAGCGGGCAATCCTTATGGGAGGTTCCCTCCTACGAGCAGTACTTC.

The chain couples TRBV5-1 to TRBJ2-5; no definite D call. CDR3 length: 15 residues. Germline V gene lookup returns CDR1 SGHRS and CDR2 YFSETQ. Deletions cut 1 base from V and 3 bases from J, with 13 bases between. In DNA form, the CDR3 reads TGCGCCAGCAGCTTGCTTGGCTTATTGGAAGAGACCCAGTACTTC. As protein: CASSLLGLLEETQYF.

This sequence joins TRBV12-5 and TRBJ2-1; no firm D call. Trimming took off 2 bases at V and 2 bases at J, with 7 bases between the two ends. Germline V CDR1 and CDR2: LGHNT, FRNRAP. The CDR3 length is 14 residues. Written as DNA, the CDR3 is TGTGCTAGTGGTTTGTTGGCAACCTACAATGAGCAGTTCTTC. Protein: CASGLLATYNEQFF.

The chain uses TRBV6-8 and TRBJ2-2; perhaps D is TRBD1 or TRBD2 (5 bases each). V lost 2 bases and J lost 5, with 12 bases in between. Germline CDR1 is MNHGY and CDR2 is SAAAGT. This CDR3 contains 15 residues. The CDR3: CASSYLRDPTGELFF. The CDR3 coding sequence is TGTGCCAGCAGTTACCTCCGGGACCCGACCGGGGAGCTGTTTTTT.

The rearrangement links TRBV11-3 to TRBJ2-1, with 8 bases lining up with TRBD2. CDR3 length: 14 residues. Germline trimming cut 4 bases from V and 4 bases from J; bases unmatched to any gene: 3. Germline loops: CDR1 SGHNT, CDR2 YENEEA. This CDR3 reads CASSWSGSYNEQFF. The CDR3 DNA is TGTGCCAGCAGCTGGAGCGGGAGTTACAATGAGCAGTTCTTC.

The chain recombines TRBV9 with TRBJ2-5; TRBD2 matches at 12 bases. Germline-derived CDR1 and CDR2 are SGDLS and YYNGEE. This CDR3 comprises 22 residues. V lost 5 bases to trimming and J lost 5 bases; unmatched junction nucleotides: 28. This CDR3 reads CASSWDPDPAASGRALGETQYF. CDR3 nucleotides: TGTGCCAGCAGTTGGGACCCCGATCCTGCCGCTAGCGGGAGGGCCTTAGGGGAGACCCAGTACTTC.

V is TRBV7-5 and J is TRBJ1-2. TRBV7-5 is a pseudogene locus. The CDR3 runs to 16 residues. CDR3 protein: CASSPRTGTQDYGYTF. The CDR3, as DNA: TGTGCCAGCAGCCCCCGGACCGGGACGCAAGACTATGGCTACACCTTC.

This clone showed up just a few times. The chain is built from TRBV6-7 and TRBJ2-7; no firm D call. TRBV6-7 is treated as an ORF (open reading frame) with a function not yet certain. V dropped 4 bases and J dropped 5 bases, with 6 bases sitting between them. The CDR3 has 11 amino acids. CDR3 protein: CASSSLNEQYF. The CDR3, as DNA: TGTGCCAGCAGTTCCCTTAACGAGCAGTACTTC.

Only one count was recorded for this clone. This chain joins TRBV10-3 and TRBJ2-3; 8 positions agree with TRBD2. Germline CDR1 reads ENHRY; CDR2 reads SYGVKD. V gave up 2 bases and J gave up 2 bases; unmatched junction bases: 9. CDR3 size: 17 residues. For the CDR3, the DNA is TGTGCCATCAGTGAGACAGTTAGCGGGATAATCACAGATACGCAGTATTTT. This translates into CAISETVSGIITDTQYF.

This clone has just a few counts. This chain links TRBV11-3 with TRBJ1-4, with TRBD1 as a possible D gene (6 bases). Germline assignment: CDR1 SGHNT and CDR2 YENEEA. CDR3 size: 14 residues. Deletions cut 6 bases from V and 5 bases from J, with 13 bases between. The CDR3 bases are TGTGCCAGCAGACAGGGTACGGAGAATGAAAAACTGTTTTTT. Translated, it gives CASRQGTENEKLFF.

This clone was seen only a few times. The chain links TRBV9 to TRBJ2-7; D might be TRBD2 (6 bases). The germline V gene has CDR1 SGDLS and CDR2 YYNGEE. V was shortened by 7 bases and J by 6 bases, with 14 bases between the two germline ends. This CDR3 has 12 amino acids. DNA of the CDR3: TGTGCCAGCTGTCCGCTCGGGGGCGAGCAGTACTTC. This codes for CASCPLGGEQYF.

In this sample, this clone turned up a few times. The rearrangement uses TRBV6-8 and TRBJ1-1, with D maybe TRBD1 (5 bases). The CDR3 is made up of 13 amino acids. From germline, CDR1 is MNHGY and CDR2 SAAAGT. V dropped 8 bases and J dropped 0 bases, with 10 bases sitting between them. The CDR3 loop reads CASRGSMNTEAFF. DNA for the CDR3: TGTGCCAGCCGGGGGAGTATGAACACTGAAGCTTTCTTT.

This clone was recorded a few times. This rearrangement joins TRBV6-7 to TRBJ2-7; TRBD2 is a possible D gene (6 bases). TRBV6-7 is placed among ORFs of uncertain function. This CDR3 has 13 amino acids. The V and J ends lost 6 bases and 7 bases respectively, with 16 bases between them. CDR3 DNA: TGTGCCAGCAGGGCCGGGACTTCAGCGGAGCAGTACTTC. Its translation is CASRAGTSAEQYF.